The 24 T cell receptor beta chains below come from one sample, sequenced in a study of blood T cell repertoires in COVID-19. TCRdb's table, derived via immunoSEQ multiplex PCR, lists solely in-frame clones and lacks some. The sample holds about 75,000 clones, roughly 88% seen once. Sequences were obtained from peripheral blood. The receptors were sampled from an older woman with acute or convalescent COVID-19.

The chain recombines TRBV28 with TRBJ2-1, with D perhaps TRBD2 (6 bases). CDR3 length: 15 residues. Germline V CDR1 and CDR2: MDHEN, SYDVKM. V lost 6 bases, J lost 4 bases, and 16 bases lay in between. The CDR3 loop is CASSPLGAGYNEQFF. CDR3 nucleotide sequence: TGTGCCAGCAGCCCCCTAGGGGCGGGGTACAATGAGCAGTTCTTC.

V usage is TRBV29-1 and J usage is TRBJ1-2; D is perhaps TRBD1 (5 bases). CDR3 length: 13 residues. V lost 6 bases and J lost 4, with 15 bases in between. The V gene's germline CDR1 is SQVTM and CDR2 ANQGSEA. Here the CDR3 reads CSVTTIGGYGYTF. The CDR3 DNA reads as TGCAGCGTCACCACCATCGGGGGCTATGGCTACACCTTC.

The chain couples TRBV7-9 to TRBJ1-1; D gene ambiguous. Germline loops: CDR1 SEHNR, CDR2 FQNEAQ (reference sequence). V gave up 5 bases and J gave up 6 bases, with 13 bases separating them. The CDR3 is made up of 13 amino acids. CDR3 nucleotides: TGTGCCAGCAGCACGCGACTGGATCCTGAAGCTTTCTTT. It translates to CASSTRLDPEAFF. Full variable domain (outside the CDR3, taken from reference TRBV7-9 and TRBJ1-1): DTGVSQNPRHKITKRGQNVTFRCDPISEHNRLYWYRQTLGQGPEFLTYFQNEAQLEKSRLLSDRFSAERPKGSFSTLEIQRTEQGDSAMYLCASSTRLDPEAFFGQGTRLTVV.

V and J are TRBV11-2 and TRBJ2-1; 7 nucleotides align to TRBD2. Germline V gene data show CDR1 as SGHAT and CDR2 as FQNNGV. The length of the CDR3 is 16 residues. Losses at the gene ends were 5 bases for V and 6 bases for J; bases not matched to a gene: 13. The CDR3 DNA reads as TGTGCCAGCAGCCCCGAAGCGGGGAGGATAGGCAATGAGCAGTTCTTC. Its protein is CASSPEAGRIGNEQFF.

This clone was detected only once. This CDR3 is CASDRGDYSNQPQHF. The CDR3 DNA is TGTGCCAGCGACAGGGGCGATTATAGCAATCAGCCCCAGCATTTT. V usage is TRBV19 and J usage is TRBJ1-5, with TRBD1 matching 8 bases. The length of the CDR3 is 15 residues. V lost 9 bases to trimming and J lost 0 bases; unmatched junction nucleotides: 7. Per the germline V gene, CDR1 is LNHDA and CDR2 is SQIVND (reference sequence).

V and J are TRBV13 and TRBJ2-7; 8 nucleotides agree with TRBD2. CDR1 is PRHDT and CDR2 is FYEKMQ in the germline V gene (reference sequence). This CDR3 has 18 residues. V was pared by 0 bases and J by 4 bases, with 14 bases of the junction left unmatched. CDR3 region: CASSLGPPPERGRYEQYF. For the CDR3, the DNA is TGTGCCAGCAGCTTAGGCCCCCCCCCGGAGCGGGGGAGGTACGAGCAGTACTTC.

Only one count was recorded for this clone. V is TRBV6-6 and J is TRBJ1-1; unclear D gene. This CDR3 has 13 amino acids. Per the germline V gene, CDR1 is MNHNY and CDR2 is SVGAGI (reference sequence). With 2 bases removed from V and 1 base from J, the gap between germline ends came to 5 bases. CDR3 in amino acids: CASSYPENTEAFF. CDR3 sequence (DNA): TGTGCCAGCAGTTACCCAGAGAACACTGAAGCTTTCTTT.

The rearrangement uses TRBV18 and TRBJ2-6; TRBD2 is a possible D gene (5 bases). Between the trimmed V and J ends, which lost 0 bases and 1 base, there was a span of 7 bases. The germline CDR1 and CDR2 sequences are KGHSH and LQKENI. This CDR3 contains 16 residues. The CDR3 coding sequence is TGTGCCAGCTCACCACCGCCGGGGTCTGGGGCCAACGTCCTGACTTTC. The encoded protein is CASSPPPGSGANVLTF.

V gene TRBV6-6 combines with J gene TRBJ2-5; 11 bases match TRBD2. After removal of 7 bases from V and 4 bases from J, the junction contained 8 bases not matched to a gene. CDR1 MNHNY and CDR2 SVGAGI come from the germline V gene (reference sequence). The CDR3 has 15 residues. CDR3 in DNA: TGTGCCAGCAATCCTTTAGCGGGAGGGCGAGAGACCCAGTACTTC. It is translated as CASNPLAGGRETQYF.

The chain has TRBV12-3 or TRBV12-4 and TRBJ1-1; D may be TRBD1 (6 bases). CDR3 size: 13 residues. Trimming took off 11 bases at V and 1 base at J, with 14 bases between the two ends. CDR3 sequence reads: CAARDRTNTEAFF. The CDR3 DNA sequence: TGTGCCGCACGAGACAGGACGAACACTGAAGCTTTCTTT.

This clone was observed once. The CDR3 sequence is CAWSVSGGSKEQYF. In DNA, the CDR3 is TGTGCCTGGAGTGTGTCTGGCGGGAGCAAGGAGCAGTACTTC. V gene TRBV30 combines with J gene TRBJ2-7, with 7 nucleotides matching TRBD2. Unmatched junction bases numbered 9, after V lost 0 bases and J lost 7 bases. The germline V gene has CDR1 GTSNPN and CDR2 SVGIG (reference sequence). This CDR3 is 14 amino acids long.

The chain recombines TRBV6-5 with TRBJ2-4, with D maybe TRBD2 (5 bases). Germline-derived CDR1 and CDR2 are MNHEY and SVGAGI. Trimming took off 7 bases at V and 1 base at J, with 8 bases between the two ends. The CDR3 runs to 13 residues. CDR3 amino acids: CASKREAKNIQYF. The CDR3 nucleotides read TGTGCCAGCAAGAGGGAGGCCAAAAACATTCAGTACTTC.

The gene calls are TRBV6-1 and TRBJ1-1; the D gene is possibly TRBD1 (6 bases). Trimming removed 3 bases from V and 2 bases from J, with 13 bases in between. CDR1 and CDR2 (germline): MNHNS, SASEGT. The length of the CDR3 is 15 residues. The CDR3 region has the DNA TGTGCCAGCAGTGATGGGGCACAGGGAAACACTGAAGCTTTCTTT. Encoded protein: CASSDGAQGNTEAFF.

The chain has TRBV4-1 and TRBJ1-2, with D uncertain. From germline, CDR1 is MGHRA and CDR2 YSYEKL. The CDR3 length is 13 residues. V shed 1 base and J shed 9 bases, with 12 bases lying between them. The CDR3 sequence: CASSQAGMASYTF. As DNA, the CDR3 is TGCGCCAGCAGCCAAGCGGGGATGGCTAGCTACACCTTC.

The chain recombines TRBV9 with TRBJ2-5; no clear D. This CDR3 comprises 15 residues. The ends were cut back, 1 base at V and 2 bases at J, with 12 bases in the middle. CDR1 SGDLS and CDR2 YYNGEE come from the germline V gene. The CDR3 spells CASSVYGGRQETQYF. The CDR3 nucleotides read TGTGCCAGCAGCGTATATGGCGGAAGGCAAGAGACCCAGTACTTC.

The rearrangement links TRBV2 to TRBJ1-5; the match to TRBD1 covers 9 bases. V trimming: 7 bases; J trimming: 5 bases; junction bases outside the gene matches: 3. Germline CDR1 is SNHLY and CDR2 is FYNNEI. This CDR3 region has 13 residues. Written as DNA, the CDR3 is TGTGCCAGCACCCGGGACAGGGATCAGCCCCAGCATTTT. Its translation: CASTRDRDQPQHF. Variable domain in full (rest from reference TRBV2 and TRBJ1-5): EPEVTQTPSHQVTQMGQEVILRCVPISNHLYFYWYRQILGQKVEFLVSFYNNEISEKSEIFDDQFSVERPDGSNFTLKIRSTKLEDSAMYFCASTRDRDQPQHFGDGTRLSIL.

The rearrangement links TRBV19 to TRBJ1-4; perhaps TRBD1 as D (6 bases). Germline lookup yields CDR1 LNHDA and CDR2 SQIVND (reference sequence). V dropped 1 base and J dropped 1 base, with 10 bases sitting between them. The CDR3 length is 16 residues. CDR3 DNA: TGTGCCAGTAGTATAGGGACAGCAGGAACTAATGAAAAACTGTTTTTT. This codes for CASSIGTAGTNEKLFF.

This chain connects TRBV28 to TRBJ1-2, with no clear D. There are 14 residues in the CDR3. V gave up 7 bases and J gave up 3 bases, with 15 bases separating them. Germline assignment: CDR1 MDHEN and CDR2 SYDVKM. CDR3 in DNA: TGTGCCAGCACCCTGCTCGGTAGAGACTATGGCTACACCTTC. It translates to CASTLLGRDYGYTF.

The chain couples TRBV5-1 to TRBJ2-1, with a possible D match to TRBD2 (6 bases). V lost 5 bases to trimming and J lost 1 base, with 10 bases between them. CDR1 is SGHRS and CDR2 is YFSETQ in the germline V gene. CDR3 length: 14 residues. CDR3 amino acids: CASSESGSYNEQFF. The CDR3 nucleotides read TGCGCCAGCAGTGAGAGCGGGTCCTACAATGAGCAGTTCTTC.

The chain employs TRBV20-1 and TRBJ2-5, with TRBD2 identical over 8 bases. V dropped 3 bases and J dropped 5; count of bases not matched to a gene: 5. Germline CDR1 and CDR2: DFQATT and SNEGSKA (reference sequence). This CDR3 has 13 amino acids. The CDR3 sequence: CSASSGKGETQYF. Written as DNA, the CDR3 is TGCAGTGCTAGTAGCGGGAAGGGGGAGACCCAGTACTTC.

This clone has more than one count but fewer than ten. The chain has TRBV15 and TRBJ1-2; D is unclear. The CDR3 is made up of 15 amino acids. The germline CDR1 and CDR2 sequences are LNHNV and YYDKDF (reference sequence). Trimming left V 0 bases short and J 8 bases short, with 16 bases between. The CDR3 nucleotides are TGTGCCACCAGCAGAGATCTGACTCCATCTGGGGGCTACACCTTC. Translation gives CATSRDLTPSGGYTF.

This chain connects TRBV19 to TRBJ2-5, with D perhaps TRBD1 (5 bases). The CDR3 totals 14 residues. Germline assignment: CDR1 LNHDA and CDR2 SQIVND (reference sequence). Between the trimmed V and J ends, which lost 3 bases and 2 bases, there was a span of 10 bases. The CDR3 DNA follows: TGTGCCAGTAGTATTCAGGGTGAACAAGAGACCCAGTACTTC. Its translation: CASSIQGEQETQYF.

The chain is built from TRBV15 and TRBJ2-1; a weak D match, TRBD2 (5 bases). CDR3 length equals 13 residues. The germline CDR1 and CDR2 sequences are LNHNV and YYDKDF (reference sequence). The V end was cut by 0 bases, the J end by 9 bases, with 9 bases between. DNA of the CDR3: TGTGCCACCAGCAGAGATCAGAGGGTTGAGCAGTTCTTC. Translated: CATSRDQRVEQFF.

The chain has TRBV9 and TRBJ1-2, with D unclear. Germline values: CDR1 SGDLS, CDR2 YYNGEE. The CDR3 is 13 amino acids. Trimming left V 2 bases short and J 0 bases short, with 5 bases between. The CDR3 loop reads CASSVGTNYGYTF. The CDR3 DNA is TGTGCCAGCAGCGTTGGCACTAACTATGGCTACACCTTC.